This TCR beta chain is from a study of shared clonotypes between healthy human individuals. The CDR3 runs to 16 residues. Trimming cost V 0 bases and J 0 bases, with 9 bases left between them. Germline V gives CDR1 MNHNY, CDR2 SVGAGI (reference sequence). A remark on this clone: This CDR3 is also generated by other DNA sequences in the sample.

Sequencing was performed with immunoSEQ multiplex PCR; in TCRdb, only in-frame clones are kept and a portion is missing. The table records 2,500,000 or so clones, just over 90% of them present only once. The chain uses TRBV6-6 and TRBJ1-3; D uncertain. This sequence originates from a man between 18 and 29 years old in good health. Material for sequencing was naive CD4+ T cells sorted from blood. Subset described: CD45RA+ positively selected. Here the CDR3 DNA reads TGTGCCAGCAGTTACTCGCCGGCTAGCTCTGGAAACACCATATATTTT. Residues: CASSYSPASSGNTIYF.